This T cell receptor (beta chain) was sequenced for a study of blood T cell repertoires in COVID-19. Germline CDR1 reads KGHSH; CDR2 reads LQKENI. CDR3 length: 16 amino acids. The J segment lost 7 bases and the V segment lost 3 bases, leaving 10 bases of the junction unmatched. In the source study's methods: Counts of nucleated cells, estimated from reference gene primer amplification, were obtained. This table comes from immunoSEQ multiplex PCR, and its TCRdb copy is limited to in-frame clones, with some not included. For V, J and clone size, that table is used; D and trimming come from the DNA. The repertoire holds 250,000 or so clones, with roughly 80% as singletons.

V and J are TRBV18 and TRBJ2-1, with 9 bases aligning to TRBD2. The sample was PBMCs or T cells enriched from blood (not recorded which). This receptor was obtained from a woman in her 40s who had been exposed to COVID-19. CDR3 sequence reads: CASSPDQRGALNEQFF. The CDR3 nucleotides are TGTGCCAGCTCACCTGACCAGCGGGGGGCCTTAAATGAGCAGTTCTTC.